This T cell receptor beta chain was captured in a study of T cells in Graves' hyperthyroidism and ophthalmopathy. Background on the study: Peripheral blood was obtained at initial diagnosis, preceding any treatment. The study, taken as a whole, reports: Most thyroid clonotypes that were expanded above 0.001 also turned up in blood. Ophthalmopathy and stable hyperthyroidism were separated by a 13 V-J model.

Amplification of TCR beta CDR3 regions was performed using RNA transcripts as template. The HTBI set primed first-round TCR CDR3 RT-PCR. Using its own MiXCR run on the multiplex PCR reads, TCRdb lists one record per CDR3 protein. The sample has about 480,000 distinct CDR3 sequences, over 13% seen once. There are 16 residues in the CDR3. Unmatched junction bases numbered 8, after V lost 4 bases and J lost 1 base. Germline-derived CDR1 and CDR2 are MGHRA and YSYEKL. As concerns this clonotype: The antigen is undetermined.

Subjects aged 18 to 65 presented with newly diagnosed hyperthyroidism of less than 2 months' duration. The sequenced material came from blood. The source of this sequence is a woman aged 18-30 years with Graves' hyperthyroidism. The rearrangement uses TRBV4-1 and TRBJ2-3, with 7 bases that match TRBD2. DNA of the CDR3: TGCGCCAGCAGCCCAAGGCTAGCGGCCCGCACAGATACGCAGTATTTT. Translating gives CASSPRLAARTDTQYF.